Listed below are T cell receptor beta chains from one sample, sequenced in a study of sequential checkpoint blockade in melanoma. Sequenced by immunoSEQ multiplex PCR; TCRdb stores in-frame clones only, minus some. The sample lists 5,000 to 7,500 clones; more than 45% were seen once. Sequenced here: CD8+ T cells sorted from blood (inferred from file names), sampled from a patient given nivolumab and ipilimumab in sequence. Source of these receptors: a human donor with melanoma. Both conserved end residues are part of each CDR3. D genes are given only for firm matches. The size field is filled for only some rows; it gives once, few, many or a size class.

d_call	clone_size	v_call	j_call	cdr3_aa	cdr3_nt
TRBD1	few	TRBV4-2	TRBJ2-7	CASSFPGQGIYEQYF	TGTGCCAGCAGCTTCCCGGGACAGGGGATTTACGAGCAGTACTTC
-	-	TRBV4-2	TRBJ2-4	CASSQDLFGGNIQYF	TGTGCCAGCAGCCAAGATCTTTTTGGGGGGAACATTCAGTACTTC
-	few	TRBV5-1	TRBJ1-1	CASSLRQAGSNTEAFF	TGCGCCAGCAGCCTGAGACAGGCCGGGTCGAACACTGAAGCTTTCTTT
-	-	TRBV6-5	TRBJ2-3	CASSVPGTDTQYF	TGTGCCAGCAGTGTACCGGGCACAGATACGCAGTATTTT
-	-	TRBV5-6	TRBJ2-7	CASSWSLSYEQYF	TGTGCCAGCAGCTGGTCCCTCTCCTACGAGCAGTACTTC
-	-	TRBV9	TRBJ2-7	CASSVAGGSGSYEQYF	TGTGCCAGCAGCGTAGCAGGGGGGAGCGGTTCCTACGAGCAGTACTTC
TRBD1	-	TRBV9	TRBJ2-5	CASSPQGARETQYF	TGTGCCAGCAGCCCACAGGGGGCGAGGGAGACCCAGTACTTC
-	few	TRBV15	TRBJ2-7	CATSSQEPGGTYEQYF	TGTGCCACCAGCAGCCAAGAGCCAGGGGGGACCTACGAGCAGTACTTC
TRBD1	few	TRBV6-5	TRBJ1-5	CASSQLDRGGQPQHF	TGTGCCAGCAGCCAACTCGACAGGGGCGGACAGCCCCAGCATTTT
TRBD2	-	TRBV28	TRBJ2-7	CASSLETSGRRSYEQYF	TGTGCCAGCAGTTTAGAGACTAGCGGGAGAAGGTCCTACGAGCAGTACTTC
-	-	TRBV6-4	TRBJ2-3	CASSEGGGADTQYF	TGTGCCAGCAGTGAAGGCGGGGGCGCAGATACGCAGTATTTT
-	-	TRBV10-1	TRBJ2-5	CASSEPSEETQYF	TGCGCCAGCAGTGAGCCTAGCGAAGAGACCCAGTACTTC
-	-	TRBV6-4	TRBJ1-2	CASSPGGEGYGYTF	TGTGCCAGCAGCCCCGGGGGAGAGGGCTATGGCTACACCTTC
TRBD2	-	TRBV27	TRBJ2-5	CASREVAGGPETQYF	TGTGCCAGCAGGGAGGTAGCGGGAGGGCCGGAGACCCAGTACTTC
-	few	TRBV11-2	TRBJ1-1	CASSLEGGMNTEAFF	TGTGCCAGCAGCTTAGAGGGGGGAATGAACACTGAAGCTTTCTTT
-	once	TRBV9	TRBJ1-2	CASSVGADLNYGYTF	TGTGCCAGCAGCGTAGGGGCAGATCTTAACTATGGCTACACCTTC